This TCR beta chain was retrieved from a study of Graves' ophthalmopathy and Graves' hyperthyroidism. Whole-study findings and limits: Among expanded thyroid clonotypes above 0.001 frequency, most also occurred in blood. Progression of ophthalmopathy was predicted by the model with around 68% sensitivity and 72.22% specificity.

The study enrolled ophthalmopathy donors with moderate-to-severe activity, CAS ≥3, NOSPECS ≥4 and duration under 3 months. Diagnoses were established from clinical symptoms, serum thyroxine, TRAb, thyroid ultrasound and orbital computed tomography. Amplified TCR beta CDR3 regions were obtained using RNA transcripts as template. First-round RT-PCR relied on HTBI primers, and a second-round multiplex PCR came next. MiXCR, applied by TCRdb to the multiplex PCR reads, yields one record per CDR3 protein. The table has 170,000 or so distinct CDR3 sequences, less than 45% seen once. The CDR3 is made up of 15 amino acids. From germline, CDR1 is SNHLY and CDR2 FYNNEI. Trimming stripped 8 bases from V and 8 bases from J, with 24 bases between. This clonotype was recorded at least ten times. Its antigen is unknown.

This receptor was obtained from a woman aged 40 to 49 with Graves' ophthalmopathy. The chain combines TRBV2 with TRBJ1-2; unclear D gene. The sequenced material came from peripheral blood. The CDR3 region is CASGGKTVRLKGYTF. CDR3 in DNA: TGTGCCAGCGGAGGGAAAACAGTGCGCCTGAAGGGCTACACCTTC.